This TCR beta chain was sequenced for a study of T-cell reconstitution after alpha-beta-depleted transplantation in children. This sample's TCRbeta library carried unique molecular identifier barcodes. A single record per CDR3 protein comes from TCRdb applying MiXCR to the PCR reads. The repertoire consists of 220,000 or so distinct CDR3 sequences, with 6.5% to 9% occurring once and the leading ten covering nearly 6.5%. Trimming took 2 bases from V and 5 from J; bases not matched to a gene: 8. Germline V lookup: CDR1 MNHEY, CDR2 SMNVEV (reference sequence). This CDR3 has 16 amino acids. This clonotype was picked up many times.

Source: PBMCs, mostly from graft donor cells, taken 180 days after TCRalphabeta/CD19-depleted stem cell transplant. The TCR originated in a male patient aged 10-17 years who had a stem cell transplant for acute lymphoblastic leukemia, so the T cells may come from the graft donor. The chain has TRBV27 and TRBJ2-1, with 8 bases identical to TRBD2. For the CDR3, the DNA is TGTGCCAGCAGTTTACTGATAGCGGGATTGCACAATGAGCAGTTCTTC. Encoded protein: CASSLLIAGLHNEQFF.